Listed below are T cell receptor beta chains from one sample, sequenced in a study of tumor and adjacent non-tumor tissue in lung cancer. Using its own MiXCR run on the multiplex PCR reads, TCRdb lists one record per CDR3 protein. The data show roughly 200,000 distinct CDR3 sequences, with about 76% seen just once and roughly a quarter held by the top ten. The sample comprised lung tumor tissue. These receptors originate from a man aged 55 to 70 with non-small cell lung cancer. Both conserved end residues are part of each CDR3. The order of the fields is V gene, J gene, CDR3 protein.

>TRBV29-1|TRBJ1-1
CSASRGHASMNTEAFF
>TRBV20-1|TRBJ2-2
CSATRAGGTSTGDLFF
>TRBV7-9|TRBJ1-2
CASSRGQGAGGYAF
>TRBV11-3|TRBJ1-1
CASSQAMNTEAFF
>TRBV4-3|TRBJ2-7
CASSQDEGPGVQQYF
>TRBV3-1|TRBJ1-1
CASSQASWVEAFF
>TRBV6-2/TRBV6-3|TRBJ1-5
CASSRRSRERQPQHF
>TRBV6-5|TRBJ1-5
CASSNTGMGNQPQNF
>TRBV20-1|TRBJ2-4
CSARGTSGGKNIQYF
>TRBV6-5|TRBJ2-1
CASSYTGTGVYNGQFF
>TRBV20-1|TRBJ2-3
CSTRGGQKTDTQYF
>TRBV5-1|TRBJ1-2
CASKGTNYGYTF
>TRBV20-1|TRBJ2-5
CSARDWRGDQETQYF
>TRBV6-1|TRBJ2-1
CASSYIDEQFF
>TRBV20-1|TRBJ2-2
CSARASGGGSSTGELFF
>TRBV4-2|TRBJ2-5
CASSQSGMHQETQYF
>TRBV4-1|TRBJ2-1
CASSQDDTGHNSYNEQFF
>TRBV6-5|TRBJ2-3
CASSLPGSYTQYF
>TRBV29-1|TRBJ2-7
CSGGQSGLVSYEQYF
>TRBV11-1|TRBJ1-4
CASSRRQEASEKLFF
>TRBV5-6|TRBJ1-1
CASNIGQLNTEAFF
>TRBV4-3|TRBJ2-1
CASSQERRGEQFF
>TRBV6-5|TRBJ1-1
CASSYSLGITEAFF
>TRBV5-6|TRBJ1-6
CSSSLYINSPLHF
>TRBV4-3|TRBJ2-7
CASSQSPGTGVSVQYF
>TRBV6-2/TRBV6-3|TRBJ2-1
CASSQTPTQFF
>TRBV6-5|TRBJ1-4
CASSPRTGTGRFEKLFF
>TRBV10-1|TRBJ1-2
CVSSPSGQNYGYTF
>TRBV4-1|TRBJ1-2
CASSREASTSNYGYTF
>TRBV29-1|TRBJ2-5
CSVAAGETQYF
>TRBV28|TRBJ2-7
CATLSWTGSSYEQYF
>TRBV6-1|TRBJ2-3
CASSLTSGGGDTQYF
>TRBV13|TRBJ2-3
CASSFGGLAGRSSTDTQYF
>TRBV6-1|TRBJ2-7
CACSAYGKAYEQYF
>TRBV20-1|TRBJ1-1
CSAIGGNIEAFF
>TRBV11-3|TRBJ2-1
CVSSCGGVSSYNEQFF
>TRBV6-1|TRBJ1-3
CASSEGPTGTIYF